One sample yielded the 13 T cell receptor beta chains listed below, sequenced in a study of T cells in Graves' hyperthyroidism and ophthalmopathy. Template material for amplifying TCR beta CDR3 regions consisted of RNA transcripts. Carried out on the TCR CDR3, a first-round RT-PCR used the HTBI primer set. Using its own MiXCR run on the multiplex PCR reads, TCRdb lists one record per CDR3 protein. The table lists approximately 260,000 distinct CDR3 sequences, about 16% of them singletons. Material: blood. The origin of the receptors is a woman in her fifties or sixties with Graves' hyperthyroidism that later progressed to Graves' ophthalmopathy.

The chain is built from TRBV7-6 and TRBJ2-1, with 8 bases identical to TRBD2. CDR3 length: 16 residues. The germline CDR1 and CDR2 sequences are SGHVS and FNYEAQ. The ends lost 0 bases at V and 4 bases at J; junction bases unmatched: 5. CDR3 nucleotides: TGTGCCAGCAGCTTAGCGTCTAGCGGGCCTTACAATGAGCAGTTCTTC. Translating it yields CASSLASSGPYNEQFF.

Only a few counts were recorded for this clonotype. At one end the junction does not follow the germline gene, possibly because of a read error. This rearrangement joins TRBV6-5 to TRBJ2-3; 7 bases match TRBD2. The CDR3 consists of 16 residues. Germline values: CDR1 MNHEY, CDR2 SVGAGI. CDR3 bases: TGTGCCAGCAGTTACGAAGCGGGACGGGAATCAGATATGCAGTATTTT. Amino acids: CASSYEAGRESDMQYF.

In its sample, this clonotype was seen many times. This chain connects TRBV20-1 to TRBJ2-5; D gene uncertain. V lost 3 bases to trimming and J lost 4 bases, with 15 bases between them. Germline loops: CDR1 DFQATT, CDR2 SNEGSKA (reference sequence). There are 14 residues in the CDR3. CDR3 sequence (DNA): TGCAGTGCTAGTCGTGGCCGATCCGTAGAGACCCAGTACTTC. Translated, it gives CSASRGRSVETQYF.

This clonotype was found a few times. Since the CDR3 does not end with the conserved phenylalanine or tryptophan, this likely comes from a read error. The CDR3 sequence is CASSRDRINQPQHL. CDR3 coding DNA: TGTGCCAGCAGTCGGGACAGGATCAATCAGCCCCAGCATCTT. The chain uses TRBV28 and TRBJ1-5; 8 bases line up with TRBD1. Trimming took 5 bases from V and 3 from J; bases not matched to a gene: 3. The CDR3 consists of 14 residues. Germline V CDR1 and CDR2: MDHEN, SYDVKM.

This clonotype appeared many times. The chain uses TRBV19 and TRBJ1-4, with D unresolved. Trimming took off 6 bases at V and 7 bases at J, with 18 bases between the two ends. The germline V gene has CDR1 LNHDA and CDR2 SQIVND (reference sequence). The CDR3 consists of 15 residues. CDR3 in DNA: TGTGCCAGTAGCGCCCAGTCCGGGCGCGGTGAAAAACTGTTTTTT. Translation gives CASSAQSGRGEKLFF.

This clonotype occurred many times. The V call is TRBV2, the J call TRBJ2-3; 12 nucleotides line up with TRBD2. The CDR3 is 15 amino acids. Germline lookup yields CDR1 SNHLY and CDR2 FYNNEI. The junction had 6 bases not matched to a gene; V was cut back by 7 bases and J by 4 bases. CDR3 region: CASIKLAGGSDTQYF. CDR3 sequence (DNA): TGTGCCAGCATTAAACTAGCGGGAGGATCAGATACGCAGTATTTT.

This clonotype was observed many times. The chain is built from TRBV20-1 and TRBJ2-7, with 9 positions matching TRBD1. The CDR3 covers 13 residues. CDR1 and CDR2 from the germline V gene are DFQATT and SNEGSKA (reference sequence). J gave up 3 bases and V 8 bases, and 8 bases lay outside the gene matches. The CDR3 region is CSSLPGQGYEQYF. CDR3 bases: TGCAGTTCACTACCGGGACAGGGCTACGAGCAGTACTTC.

This clonotype was detected many times. The chain uses TRBV20-1 and TRBJ2-3; 12 bases fit TRBD2. The V and J ends lost 3 bases and 5 bases, in that order; junction bases with no gene match: 9. Germline lookup yields CDR1 DFQATT and CDR2 SNEGSKA (reference sequence). This CDR3 region has 16 residues. DNA for the CDR3: TGCAGTGCTAGTGCTGGACTAGCGGGATTCTTAGATACGCAGTATTTT. Translating gives CSASAGLAGFLDTQYF.

This clonotype has ten or more counts. V gene TRBV2 combines with J gene TRBJ2-7; D possibly corresponds to TRBD2 (5 bases). This CDR3 region has 11 residues. The germline V and J ends were trimmed by 6 bases and 5 bases, with 8 bases remaining between them. The germline gives CDR1 SNHLY, CDR2 FYNNEI. The CDR3 region has the DNA TGTGCCAGCAGCGGTAGCGACGAGCAGTACTTC. This sequence encodes CASSGSDEQYF.

This clonotype was observed at least ten times. CDR3 sequence (DNA): TGCGCCAGCAGGGTAGCCGCTTACAATGAGCAGTTCTTC. Residues: CASRVAAYNEQFF. The J gene is TRBJ2-1, the V gene TRBV10-2; D gene unclear. Trimming removed 6 bases from V and 4 bases from J, with 10 bases in between. Germline CDR1 WSHSY, CDR2 SAAADI. The CDR3 spans 13 residues.

This clonotype was seen many times. This sequence joins TRBV28 and TRBJ1-1, with TRBD1 matching 10 bases. The CDR3 is made up of 16 amino acids. Germline V gene lookup returns CDR1 MDHEN and CDR2 SYDVKM. The trim removed 2 bases at V and 3 bases at J, leaving 6 bases unmatched. CDR3: CASSLVGQGMDTEAFF. The DNA of the CDR3 is TGTGCCAGCAGTTTAGTGGGACAGGGGATGGACACTGAAGCTTTCTTT.

V usage is TRBV11-2 and J usage is TRBJ2-1; D perhaps matches TRBD1 (7 bases). This CDR3 contains 14 residues. CDR1 is SGHAT and CDR2 is FQNNGV in the germline V gene. The ends were cut back, 4 bases at V and 5 bases at J, with 12 bases in the middle. The CDR3 nucleotides read TGTGCCAGCAGCTGGGCAGGGGGGAACAATGAGCAGTTCTTC. Protein sequence: CASSWAGGNNEQFF.

This clonotype was found a few times. The rearrangement joins TRBV14 to TRBJ2-1; a weak D match, TRBD2 (6 bases). CDR1 and CDR2 from the germline V gene are SGHDN and FVKESK. V dropped 1 base and J dropped 0 bases, with 13 bases sitting between them. The length of the CDR3 is 17 residues. CDR3 sequence (DNA): TGTGCCAGCAGCCAAGGCATTCCAGCGGGCTCCTACAATGAGCAGTTCTTC. Amino acids: CASSQGIPAGSYNEQFF.